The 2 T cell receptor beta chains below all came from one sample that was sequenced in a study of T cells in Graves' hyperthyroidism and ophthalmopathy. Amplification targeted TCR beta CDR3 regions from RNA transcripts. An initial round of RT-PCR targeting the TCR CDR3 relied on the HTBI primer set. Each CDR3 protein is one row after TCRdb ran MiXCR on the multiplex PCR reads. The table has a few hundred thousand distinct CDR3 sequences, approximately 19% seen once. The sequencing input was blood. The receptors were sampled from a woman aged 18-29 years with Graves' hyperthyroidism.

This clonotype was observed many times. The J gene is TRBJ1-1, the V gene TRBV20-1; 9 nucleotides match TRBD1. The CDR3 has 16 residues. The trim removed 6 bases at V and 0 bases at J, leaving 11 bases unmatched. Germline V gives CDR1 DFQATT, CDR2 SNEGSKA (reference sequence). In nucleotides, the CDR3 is TGCAGTGCCCCCGTCGACAGGGGGAGGTTGAACACTGAAGCTTTCTTT. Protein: CSAPVDRGRLNTEAFF.

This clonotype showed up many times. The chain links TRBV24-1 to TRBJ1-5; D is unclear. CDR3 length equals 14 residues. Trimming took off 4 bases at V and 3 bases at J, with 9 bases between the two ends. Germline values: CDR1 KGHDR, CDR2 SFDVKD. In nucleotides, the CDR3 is TGTGCCACCAGTGACACGAGAGACAATCAGCCCCAGCATTTT. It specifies CATSDTRDNQPQHF.